A single sample gave rise to the 22 T cell receptor beta chains below, sequenced in a study of siplizumab effects on memory and regulatory T cells. Clones were sequenced by immunoSEQ multiplex PCR, and TCRdb holds only the in-frame ones, with some missing. The sample includes about 100,000 clones, about 93% seen only once; the top ten take 0.55% to 0.65%. Sample: Tregs sorted from blood. These receptors all stem from a human donor in good health.

This clone was found once. This chain joins TRBV6-6 and TRBJ2-1, with D perhaps TRBD2 (5 bases). The CDR3 has 13 residues. Trimming took 6 bases from V and 6 from J, leaving 12 bases between them. Germline assignment: CDR1 MNHNY and CDR2 SVGAGI (reference sequence). For the CDR3, the DNA is TGTGCCAGCAGGCTCGGCGGGTTCAATGAGCAGTTCTTC. It is translated as CASRLGGFNEQFF.

This clone has more than one count but fewer than ten. The chain joins TRBV7-9 to TRBJ2-3; no clear D. Deletions cut 3 bases from V and 6 bases from J, with 13 bases between. The germline V gene encodes CDR1 SEHNR and CDR2 FQNEAQ (reference sequence). The CDR3 totals 14 residues. The CDR3 is CASSFSLDLDTQYF. CDR3 coding DNA: TGTGCCAGCAGCTTTAGCTTAGACCTTGATACGCAGTATTTT.

The V call is TRBV5-4, the J call TRBJ1-3; maybe TRBD1 (5 bases). The CDR3 contains 13 residues. The germline CDR1 and CDR2 sequences are SGHNT and YYREEE (reference sequence). Trimming removed 4 bases at V and 4 bases at J, with 9 bases between. CDR3 DNA: TGTGCCAGCAGCAGGGGTCAAGGAAACACCATATATTTT. It codes for CASSRGQGNTIYF.

This clone showed up just a few times. The chain employs TRBV19 and TRBJ2-2; TRBD1 matches at 8 bases. V lost 4 bases, J lost 6 bases, and 10 bases stayed unmatched. The germline V gene has CDR1 LNHDA and CDR2 SQIVND (reference sequence). The CDR3 is 16 amino acids. CDR3 sequence reads: CASSSHGLQGAGELFF. In nucleotides, the CDR3 is TGTGCCAGTAGTAGCCATGGCCTACAGGGGGCCGGGGAGCTGTTTTTT.

Only one count was recorded for this clone. The junction departs from germline at one end; a sequencing error may be responsible. The chain employs TRBV18 and TRBJ1-4; possible D gene TRBD1, 6 bases. The germline gives CDR1 KGHSH, CDR2 LQKENI. This CDR3 spans 15 amino acids. For the CDR3, the DNA is TGTGCCAGCTCACCATTCAGTAACCTGGGGCAGGGGATAACTTTT. This gives the protein CASSPFSNLGQGITF.

The rearrangement links TRBV5-4 to TRBJ2-7; 11 bases line up with TRBD1. The ends lost 3 bases at V and 3 bases at J; junction bases unmatched: 11. Germline values: CDR1 SGHNT, CDR2 YYREEE (reference sequence). The CDR3 length is 17 residues. CDR3 loop: CASSWGQGGSRRYEQYF. CDR3 DNA: TGTGCCAGCAGCTGGGGACAGGGGGGCTCCAGGCGCTACGAGCAGTACTTC.

The chain has TRBV28 and TRBJ1-2; D is uncertain. Germline V gene lookup returns CDR1 MDHEN and CDR2 SYDVKM. The V end was cut by 8 bases, the J end by 2 bases, with 18 bases between. There are 15 residues in the CDR3. The CDR3 nucleotides read TGTGCCAGCCGTGGGTTGGCCGATGTCAACTATGGCTACACCTTC. It encodes CASRGLADVNYGYTF.

The genes are TRBV28 and TRBJ1-3; 7 bases align to TRBD1. Looked up from germline, CDR1 is MDHEN and CDR2 is SYDVKM. CDR3 length: 16 residues. With 6 bases clipped from V and 0 bases from J, the junction kept 8 bases outside the gene matches. CDR3 nucleotide sequence: TGTGCCAGCAGGGGAGAGGGGGCGCCCTCTGGAAACACCATATATTTT. It yields the protein CASRGEGAPSGNTIYF.

The chain joins TRBV28 to TRBJ2-6; D gene ambiguous. Per germline, CDR1 MDHEN and CDR2 SYDVKM. The CDR3 loop spans 16 amino acids. V was shortened by 5 bases and J by 0 bases, with 11 bases between the two germline ends. The CDR3 DNA reads TGTGCCAGCAGTCCCTGGACCGGCTCTGGGGCCAACGTCCTGACTTTC. This encodes CASSPWTGSGANVLTF.

This rearrangement joins TRBV20-1 to TRBJ2-5, with TRBD1 matching 7 bases. V trimming: 7 bases; J trimming: 2 bases; junction bases outside the gene matches: 1. Germline CDR1 and CDR2: DFQATT and SNEGSKA (reference sequence). The CDR3 spans 11 residues. CDR3 bases: TGCAGTGGGACAGGTCAAGAGACCCAGTACTTC. Translating it yields CSGTGQETQYF.

This clone was seen once. V usage is TRBV30 and J usage is TRBJ1-2; 7 bases line up with TRBD1. From germline, CDR1 is GTSNPN and CDR2 SVGIG (reference sequence). J gave up 5 bases and V 0 bases, and 6 bases lay outside the gene matches. This CDR3 has 14 amino acids. CDR3 loop: CAWSVLRDSYGYTF. CDR3 nucleotides: TGTGCCTGGAGTGTACTTCGGGACAGTTATGGCTACACCTTC.

The chain is built from TRBV7-6 and TRBJ1-1, with D hard to call. Germline-derived CDR1 and CDR2 are SGHVS and FNYEAQ. Trimming pared 2 bases from V and 4 bases from J, leaving 11 bases between. This CDR3 region has 14 residues. The CDR3 nucleotides are TGTGCCAGCAGCTTAATACGGGAAACCACTGAAGCTTTCTTT. It codes for CASSLIRETTEAFF.

This rearrangement joins TRBV7-9 to TRBJ2-1; D is possibly TRBD2 (6 bases). Germline V lookup: CDR1 SEHNR, CDR2 FQNEAQ (reference sequence). The CDR3 has 14 amino acids. Trimming took off 5 bases at V and 8 bases at J, with 16 bases between the two ends. The CDR3 DNA reads TGTGCCAGCAGCCGCCTCGGGGGTTCCGATGAGCAGTTCTTC. The encoded protein is CASSRLGGSDEQFF.

This clone was observed a few times. J is TRBJ1-4 and V is TRBV28, with 8 positions matching TRBD1. CDR1 and CDR2 from the germline V gene are MDHEN and SYDVKM. This CDR3 spans 16 amino acids. Trimming cost V 3 bases and J 7 bases; bases outside gene matches: 10. CDR3: CASSFTGQGRSEKLFF. The CDR3, as DNA: TGTGCCAGCAGTTTCACCGGACAGGGACGAAGTGAAAAACTGTTTTTT.

The rearrangement links TRBV6-1 to TRBJ2-4; 8 positions agree with TRBD1. Germline trimming cut 6 bases from V and 6 bases from J; bases unmatched to any gene: 7. This CDR3 is built from 14 residues. Looked up from germline, CDR1 is MNHNS and CDR2 is SASEGT. The CDR3, as DNA: TGTGCCAGCAGACTGCAGGGGGCGAGAAACATTCAGTACTTC. Residues: CASRLQGARNIQYF.

The genes are TRBV28 and TRBJ2-1; 8 positions agree with TRBD2. V trimming: 7 bases; J trimming: 8 bases; junction bases outside the gene matches: 13. CDR1 is MDHEN and CDR2 is SYDVKM in the germline V gene. The CDR3 spans 15 residues. Written as DNA, the CDR3 is TGTGCCAGCAACAAAGCGGGAGCAGGTCAGGATGAGCAGTTCTTC. Translation: CASNKAGAGQDEQFF.

CDR3 nucleotide sequence: TGCGCCAGCAGCTTGTTCGGACTAGCGGGAACAGGAGATACGCAGTATTTT. Its translation: CASSLFGLAGTGDTQYF. The V and J genes are TRBV5-1 and TRBJ2-3; 12 nucleotides match TRBD2. Germline CDR1 SGHRS, CDR2 YFSETQ. The CDR3 contains 17 residues. V shed 1 base, J shed 5 bases, and the junction held 8 bases outside the gene matches.

V and J are TRBV5-1 and TRBJ2-3; no firm D call. V was pared by 4 bases and J by 0 bases, with 18 bases between. The germline CDR1 and CDR2 sequences are SGHRS and YFSETQ. There are 17 residues in the CDR3. DNA for the CDR3: TGCGCCAGCAGCCACCTGGTGGGTCTTCTAAGCACAGATACGCAGTATTTT. Residues: CASSHLVGLLSTDTQYF.

The chain uses TRBV6-5 and TRBJ1-2; TRBD1 agrees at 7 bases. This CDR3 comprises 14 residues. V was clipped by 4 bases and J by 5 bases; unmatched bases: 7. Per germline, CDR1 MNHEY and CDR2 SVGAGI. The CDR3 region is CASSFRQGRYGYTF. The DNA of the CDR3 is TGTGCCAGCAGTTTCCGACAGGGACGATATGGCTACACCTTC.

V is TRBV2 and J is TRBJ2-7; the D is unclear. The CDR3 runs 13 residues. Trimming stripped 7 bases from V and 2 bases from J, with 12 bases between. The V gene's germline CDR1 is SNHLY and CDR2 FYNNEI. Here the CDR3 reads CASIINSPYEQYF. DNA of the CDR3: TGTGCCAGCATCATTAATAGCCCCTACGAGCAGTACTTC.

The V call is TRBV5-1, the J call TRBJ2-1; D is perhaps TRBD2 (6 bases). V dropped 0 bases and J dropped 2 bases, with 12 bases sitting between them. The CDR3 covers 16 residues. CDR1 SGHRS and CDR2 YFSETQ come from the germline V gene. CDR3 coding DNA: TGCGCCAGCAGCTTGGTCGCCGGGAGAGCCTACAATGAGCAGTTCTTC. Its protein is CASSLVAGRAYNEQFF.

The V and J genes are TRBV6-6 and TRBJ1-1; D remains ambiguous. Trimming cost V 2 bases and J 11 bases, with 12 bases left between them. CDR1 is MNHNY, CDR2 SVGAGI, per germline (reference sequence). The CDR3 has 12 amino acids. CDR3 nucleotides: TGTGCCAGCAGTTACACCCTAGGCCAGGCTTTCTTT. Residues: CASSYTLGQAFF.